This entry lists 18 T cell receptor beta chains sequenced from one sample in a study of OX40 agonist ivuxolimab in advanced cancers. The library was prepared using the immunoSEQ multiplex PCR assay. The table was pulled from immuneACCESS by TCRdb, which kept in-frame rearrangements only. Such tables lose some clones; where checked, under half of the loss comes from unresolved V genes, and the rest has no known cause. This sample comprises some 50,000 clones, roughly 88% of them detected only once. Around 1.5% of the sample is in the top ten clones. Sequencing was performed on CD4+ or CD8+ T cells sorted from blood, taken in a trial of the OX40 agonist ivuxolimab. The receptors originated from an adult with an advanced solid tumor such as melanoma, head and neck, liver or kidney cancer.

This sequence joins TRBV5-6 and TRBJ1-2; D is unresolved. The CDR3 loop spans 14 amino acids. V lost 1 base, J lost 4 bases, and 11 bases lay in between. CDR1 SGHDT and CDR2 YYEEEE come from the germline V gene. The CDR3 DNA is TGTGCCAGCAGCTTGAGCGGGTCACTCTATGGCTACACCTTC. Translation gives CASSLSGSLYGYTF. Combining the CDR3 with reference TRBV5-6 and TRBJ1-2 gives the whole variable domain DAGVTQSPTHLIKTRGQQVTLRCSPKSGHDTVSWYQQALGQGPQFIFQYYEEEERQRGNFPDRFSGHQFPNYSSELNVNALLLGDSALYLCASSLSGSLYGYTFGSGTRLTVV.

CDR3: CGGKGVITVKNIQYF. For the CDR3, the DNA is TGTGGTGGCAAAGGGGTGATAACAGTCAAAAACATTCAGTACTTC. This chain connects TRBV27 to TRBJ2-4; TRBD1 is a possible D gene (5 bases). CDR3 length: 15 amino acids. Looked up from germline, CDR1 is MNHEY and CDR2 is SMNVEV (reference sequence).

The rearrangement joins TRBV19 to TRBJ1-2; TRBD1 matches 8 bases. In germline, CDR1 is LNHDA, CDR2 SQIVND (reference sequence). CDR3 size: 14 residues. V gave up 8 bases and J gave up 1 base; unmatched junction bases: 6. CDR3 DNA sequence: TGTGCCAGTTCCACAGGGGGAATTAACTATGGCTACACCTTC. Residues: CASSTGGINYGYTF.

The chain links TRBV14 to TRBJ1-1; unclear D gene. Trimming left V 2 bases short and J 7 bases short, with 8 bases between. CDR3 length: 12 residues. Germline CDR1 is SGHDN and CDR2 is FVKESK. The CDR3 spells CASSQSAIEAFF. The CDR3 DNA sequence: TGTGCCAGCAGCCAATCTGCTATTGAAGCTTTCTTT.

The rearrangement links TRBV28 to TRBJ2-3; D possibly matches TRBD1 or TRBD2 (6 bases each). The CDR3 loop spans 16 amino acids. The V and J ends lost 8 bases and 0 bases respectively, with 18 bases between them. Looked up from germline, CDR1 is MDHEN and CDR2 is SYDVKM. The CDR3, as DNA: TGTGCCAGCGGATACCAGACGGGGGCGAGCACAGATACGCAGTATTTT. It is translated as CASGYQTGASTDTQYF. The whole variable domain, remainder taken from reference TRBV28 and TRBJ2-3, is DVKVTQSSRYLVKRTGEKVFLECVQDMDHENMFWYRQDPGLGLRLIYFSYDVKMKEKGDIPEGYSVSREKKERFSLILESASTNQTSMYLCASGYQTGASTDTQYFGPGTRLTVL.

The chain couples TRBV6-6 to TRBJ1-6, with 7 nucleotides matching TRBD1. The CDR3 has 16 residues. Germline CDR1 MNHNY, CDR2 SVGAGI (reference sequence). V was pared by 6 bases and J by 6 bases, with 11 bases of the junction left unmatched. CDR3 region: CASSRRGGRSNSPLHF. As DNA, the CDR3 is TGTGCCAGCAGCCGACGAGGGGGCAGGAGTAATTCACCCCTCCACTTT.

V is TRBV27 and J is TRBJ1-5, with TRBD1 matching 7 bases. Losses at the gene ends were 0 bases for V and 3 bases for J; bases not matched to a gene: 8. CDR1 and CDR2 (germline): MNHEY, SMNVEV (reference sequence). This CDR3 is 17 amino acids long. CDR3 sequence reads: CASSLSPGTAFNQPQHF. For the CDR3, the DNA is TGTGCCAGCAGTTTATCACCCGGGACAGCCTTCAATCAGCCCCAGCATTTT.

The chain couples TRBV5-1 to TRBJ2-3; 9 bases are a match to TRBD2. The CDR3 extends over 17 amino acids. The ends lost 0 bases at V and 3 bases at J; junction bases unmatched: 8. The V gene's germline CDR1 is SGHRS and CDR2 YFSETQ. CDR3 coding DNA: TGCGCCAGCAGCTTGGACCCTGTAGCGGGAGTAACAGATACGCAGTATTTT. Protein product: CASSLDPVAGVTDTQYF. The full variable domain, in which reference TRBV5-1 and TRBJ2-3 provide the parts outside the CDR3, is KAGVTQTPRYLIKTRGQQVTLSCSPISGHRSVSWYQQTPGQGLQFLFEYFSETQRNKGNFPGRFSGRQFSNSRSEMNVSTLELGDSALYLCASSLDPVAGVTDTQYFGPGTRLTVL.

The chain combines TRBV7-8 with TRBJ1-3, with a tentative D call TRBD1 (5 bases). Trimming pared 3 bases from V and 0 bases from J, leaving 9 bases between. Germline-derived CDR1 and CDR2 are SGHVS and FQNEAQ. This CDR3 has 15 residues. DNA for the CDR3: TGTGCCAGCAGCTTCGGAGGGGACTCTGGAAACACCATATATTTT. Translation: CASSFGGDSGNTIYF.

This chain joins TRBV30 and TRBJ1-1; the match to TRBD1 covers 7 bases. CDR3 size: 14 residues. Germline V gene data show CDR1 as GTSNPN and CDR2 as SVGIG (reference sequence). V lost 2 bases to trimming and J lost 11 bases; unmatched junction nucleotides: 14. CDR3 DNA sequence: TGTGCCTGGAGTCCGCCGGGACAGTATGGGAAGGCTTTCTTT. It translates to CAWSPPGQYGKAFF.

This rearrangement joins TRBV18 to TRBJ1-5, with no clear D. CDR3 length equals 15 residues. CDR1 and CDR2 (germline): KGHSH, LQKENI. V was pared by 3 bases and J by 3 bases, with 12 bases between. CDR3 nucleotide sequence: TGTGCCAGCTCACCGTCGGTACAAACCAATCAGCCCCAGCATTTT. It specifies CASSPSVQTNQPQHF.

This chain's CDR3 is CASWGEGPFSYGYTF. For the CDR3, the DNA is TGTGCCAGCTGGGGAGAGGGTCCCTTTAGCTATGGCTACACCTTC. The chain joins TRBV28 to TRBJ1-2, with D unresolved. Per the germline V gene, CDR1 is MDHEN and CDR2 is SYDVKM. The V end lost 8 bases, the J end lost 4 bases, and 20 bases lay between the germline ends. The CDR3 loop spans 15 amino acids.

The J gene is TRBJ2-1, the V gene TRBV18, with a possible D match to TRBD1 (6 bases). Germline values: CDR1 KGHSH, CDR2 LQKENI. Trimming removed 6 bases from V and 0 bases from J, with 12 bases in between. The CDR3 spans 15 residues. The CDR3 sequence is CASSGDISSYNEQFF. In DNA, the CDR3 is TGTGCCAGCTCGGGGGACATAAGCTCCTACAATGAGCAGTTCTTC.

The chain links TRBV27 to TRBJ2-3, with D tentatively TRBD2 (6 bases). Germline CDR1 MNHEY, CDR2 SMNVEV (reference sequence). Trimming took off 6 bases at V and 1 base at J, with 8 bases between the two ends. The CDR3 spans 13 residues. DNA for the CDR3: TGTGCCAGCAGCACGGGAGGCACAGATACGCAGTATTTT. Translation gives CASSTGGTDTQYF.

The chain combines TRBV14 with TRBJ1-4; 8 bases line up with TRBD1. The V gene end was trimmed by 4 bases and the J gene end by 7 bases; junction bases not matched to a gene: 8. Germline assignment: CDR1 SGHDN and CDR2 FVKESK. The length of the CDR3 is 15 residues. This chain's CDR3 is CASSPTGTGGEKLFF. The DNA for the CDR3 is TGTGCCAGCAGCCCTACCGGGACAGGAGGTGAAAAACTGTTTTTT.

The chain combines TRBV30 with TRBJ1-5, with D tentatively TRBD1 (6 bases). Per germline, CDR1 GTSNPN and CDR2 SVGIG (reference sequence). The CDR3 length is 15 residues. The V gene lost 1 base and the J gene lost 3 bases, with 13 bases spanning the gap. CDR3 coding DNA: TGTGCCTGGAGTGGAGGACAGCTACTCAATCAGCCCCAGCATTTT. The encoded protein is CAWSGGQLLNQPQHF.

The chain carries TRBV18 and TRBJ2-7; D call uncertain. Germline values: CDR1 KGHSH, CDR2 LQKENI. With 3 bases removed from V and 6 bases from J, the gap between germline ends came to 12 bases. The CDR3 has 13 amino acids. The CDR3 region is CASSPDQPSEQYF. As DNA, the CDR3 is TGTGCCAGCTCACCCGACCAACCCAGCGAGCAGTACTTC.

The chain recombines TRBV7-2 with TRBJ1-1, with 11 bases matching TRBD1. CDR1 and CDR2 (germline): SGHTA, FQGNSA. The CDR3 runs to 16 residues. J was trimmed by 1 base and V by 5 bases; bases with no gene match: 6. As DNA, the CDR3 is TGTGCCAGCAGCCCCCGGACAGGGGGCGCGAACACTGAAGCTTTCTTT. As protein: CASSPRTGGANTEAFF.